This T cell receptor beta chain was found in a study of molecular identifiers for immune sequencing clone quantification. The use of previously described methods and listed TCR primers produced the bulk TCR libraries. TCRdb reprocessed the PCR reads via MiXCR and lists one record per CDR3 protein. The sample has tens of thousands of distinct CDR3 sequences, about 19% seen once; the top ten hold around 1.4%. This clonotype occurred a few times. Naive CD8 libraries were made from roughly 20,000 to 1,000,000 sorted cells, and they used 10%, 30% or 50% RNA. Input material: naive CD8+ T cells from blood, with Jurkat cell RNA spiked in. The subset was: FACS-sorted CD8+CD4-CCR7+CD45RA+ naive T cells. This TCR came from a human donor in good health. Some libraries in this study had Jurkat cell RNA spiked in.

CDR3 loop: CASSYSASGRAGVQEQFF. DNA for the CDR3: TGTGCCAGCAGTTACTCGGCTAGCGGGAGGGCCGGTGTGCAGGAGCAGTTCTTC. This chain connects TRBV6-2 or TRBV6-3 to TRBJ2-1, with 12 positions matching TRBD2. Germline-derived CDR1 and CDR2 are MNHEY and SVGEGT. The CDR3 loop spans 18 amino acids. V shed 0 bases, J shed 10 bases, and the junction held 13 bases outside the gene matches.